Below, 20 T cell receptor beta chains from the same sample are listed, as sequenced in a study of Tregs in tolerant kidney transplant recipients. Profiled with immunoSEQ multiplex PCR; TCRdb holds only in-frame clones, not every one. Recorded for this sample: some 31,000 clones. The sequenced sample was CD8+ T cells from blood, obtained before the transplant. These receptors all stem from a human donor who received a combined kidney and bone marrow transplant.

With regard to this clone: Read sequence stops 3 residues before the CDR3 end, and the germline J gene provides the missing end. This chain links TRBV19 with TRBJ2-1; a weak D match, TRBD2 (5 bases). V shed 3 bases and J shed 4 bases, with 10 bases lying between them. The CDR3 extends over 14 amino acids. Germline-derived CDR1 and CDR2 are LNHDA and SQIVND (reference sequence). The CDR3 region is CASSIETTYNEQFF. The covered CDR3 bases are TGTGCCAGTAGTATCGAGACTACATACAATGAG. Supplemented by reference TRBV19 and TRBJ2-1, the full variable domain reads DGGITQSPKYLFRKEGQNVTLSCEQNLNHDAMYWYRQDPGQGLRLIYYSQIVNDFQKGDIAEGYSVSREKKESFPLTVTSAQKNPTAFYLCASSIETTYNEQFFGPGTRLTVL.

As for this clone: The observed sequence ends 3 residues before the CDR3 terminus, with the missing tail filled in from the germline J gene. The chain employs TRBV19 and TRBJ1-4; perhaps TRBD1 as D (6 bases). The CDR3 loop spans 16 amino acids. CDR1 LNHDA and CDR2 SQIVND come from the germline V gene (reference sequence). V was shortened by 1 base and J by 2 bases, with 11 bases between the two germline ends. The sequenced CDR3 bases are TGTGCCAGTAGTATAGCCCCAGGGGAGACTAATGAAAAA. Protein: CASSIAPGETNEK. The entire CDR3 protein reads CASSIAPGETNEKLFF.

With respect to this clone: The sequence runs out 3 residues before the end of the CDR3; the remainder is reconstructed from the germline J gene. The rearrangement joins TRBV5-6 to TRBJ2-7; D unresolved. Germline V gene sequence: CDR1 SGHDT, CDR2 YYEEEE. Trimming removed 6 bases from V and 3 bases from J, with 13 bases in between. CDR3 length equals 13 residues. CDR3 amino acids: CASTDSHDYEQYF. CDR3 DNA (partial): TGTGCCAGCACCGACTCTCATGACTACGAG.

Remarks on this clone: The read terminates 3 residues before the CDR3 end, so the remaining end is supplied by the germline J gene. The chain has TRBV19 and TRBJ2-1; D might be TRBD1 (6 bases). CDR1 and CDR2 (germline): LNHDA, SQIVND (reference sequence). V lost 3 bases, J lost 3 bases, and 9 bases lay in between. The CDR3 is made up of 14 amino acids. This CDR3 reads CASSMARGYNEQFF. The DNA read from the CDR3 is TGTGCCAGTAGTATGGCCAGGGGCTACAATGAG.

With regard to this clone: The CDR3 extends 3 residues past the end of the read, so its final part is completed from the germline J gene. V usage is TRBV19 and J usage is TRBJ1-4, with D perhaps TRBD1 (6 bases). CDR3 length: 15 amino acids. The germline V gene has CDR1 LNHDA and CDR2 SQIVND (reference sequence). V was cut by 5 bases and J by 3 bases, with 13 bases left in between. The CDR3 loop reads CASSPYREANEKLFF. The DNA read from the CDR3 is TGTGCCAGTAGTCCATACAGGGAGGCTAATGAAAAA.

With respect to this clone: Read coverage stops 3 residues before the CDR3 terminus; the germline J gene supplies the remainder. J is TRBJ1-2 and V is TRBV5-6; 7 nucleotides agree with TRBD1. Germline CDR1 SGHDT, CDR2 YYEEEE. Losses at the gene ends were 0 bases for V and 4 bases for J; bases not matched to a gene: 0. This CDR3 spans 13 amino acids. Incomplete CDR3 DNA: TGTGCCAGCAGCTTGGGGACAGGCTATGGC. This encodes CASSLGTGYG. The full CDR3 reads CASSLGTGYGYTF. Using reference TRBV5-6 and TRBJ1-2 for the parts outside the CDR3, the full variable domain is DAGVTQSPTHLIKTRGQQVTLRCSPKSGHDTVSWYQQALGQGPQFIFQYYEEEERQRGNFPDRFSGHQFPNYSSELNVNALLLGDSALYLCASSLGTGYGYTFGSGTRLTVV.

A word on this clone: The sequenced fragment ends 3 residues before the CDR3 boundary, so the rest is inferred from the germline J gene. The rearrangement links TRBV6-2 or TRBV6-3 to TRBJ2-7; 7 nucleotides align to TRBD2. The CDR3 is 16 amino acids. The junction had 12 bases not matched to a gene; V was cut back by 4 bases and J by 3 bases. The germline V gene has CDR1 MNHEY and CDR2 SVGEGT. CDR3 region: CASSSFAGDPYYEQYF. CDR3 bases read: TGTGCCAGCAGTTCCTTCGCGGGAGACCCATACTACGAG.

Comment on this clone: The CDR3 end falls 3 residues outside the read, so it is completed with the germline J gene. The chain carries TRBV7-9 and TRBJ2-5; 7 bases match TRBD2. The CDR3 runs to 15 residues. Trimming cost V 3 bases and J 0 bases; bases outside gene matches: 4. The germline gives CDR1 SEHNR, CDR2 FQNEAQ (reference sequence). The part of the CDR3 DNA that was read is TGTGCCAGCAGCTTGCGGGGAGGGGACCAAGAGACC. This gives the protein CASSLRGGDQET. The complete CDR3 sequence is CASSLRGGDQETQYF.

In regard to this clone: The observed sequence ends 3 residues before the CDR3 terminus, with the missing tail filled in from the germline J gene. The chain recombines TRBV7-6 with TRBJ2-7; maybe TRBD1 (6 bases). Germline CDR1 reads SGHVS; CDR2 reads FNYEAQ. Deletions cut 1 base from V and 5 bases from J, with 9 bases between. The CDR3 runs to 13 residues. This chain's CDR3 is CASSLGRGNEQYF. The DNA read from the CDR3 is TGTGCCAGCAGCTTAGGTAGGGGGAACGAG. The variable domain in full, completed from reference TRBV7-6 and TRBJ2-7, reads GAGVSQSPRYKVTKRGQDVALRCDPISGHVSLYWYRQALGQGPEFLTYFNYEAQQDKSGLPNDRFSAERPEGSISTLTIQRTEQRDSAMYRCASSLGRGNEQYFGPGTRLTVT.

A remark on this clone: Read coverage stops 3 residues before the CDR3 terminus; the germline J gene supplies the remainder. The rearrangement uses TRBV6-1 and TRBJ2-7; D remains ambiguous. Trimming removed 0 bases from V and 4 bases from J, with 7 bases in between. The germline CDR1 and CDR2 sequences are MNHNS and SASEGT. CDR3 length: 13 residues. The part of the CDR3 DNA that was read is TGTGCCAGCAGTGAAGCTCTCTTATACGAG. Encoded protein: CASSEALLYE. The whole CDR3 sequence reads CASSEALLYEQYF.

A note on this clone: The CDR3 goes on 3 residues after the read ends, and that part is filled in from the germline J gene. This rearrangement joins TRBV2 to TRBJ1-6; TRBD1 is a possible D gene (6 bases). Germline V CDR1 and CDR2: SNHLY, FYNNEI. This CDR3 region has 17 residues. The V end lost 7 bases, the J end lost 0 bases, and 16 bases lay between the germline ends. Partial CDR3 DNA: TGTGCCAGCATGTCCGGGACATTCTACTCCTATAATTCACCC. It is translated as CASMSGTFYSYNSP. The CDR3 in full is CASMSGTFYSYNSPLHF. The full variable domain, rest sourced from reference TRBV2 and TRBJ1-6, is EPEVTQTPSHQVTQMGQEVILRCVPISNHLYFYWYRQILGQKVEFLVSFYNNEISEKSEIFDDQFSVERPDGSNFTLKIRSTKLEDSAMYFCASMSGTFYSYNSPLHFGNGTRLTVT.

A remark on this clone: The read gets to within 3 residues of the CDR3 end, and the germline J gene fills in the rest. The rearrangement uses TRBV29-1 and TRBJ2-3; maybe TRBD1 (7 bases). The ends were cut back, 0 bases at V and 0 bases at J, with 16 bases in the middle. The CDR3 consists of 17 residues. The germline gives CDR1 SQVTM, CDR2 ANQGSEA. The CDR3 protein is CSVEDGGDSSSTDTQYF. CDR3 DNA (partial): TGCAGCGTTGAAGATGGAGGGGACAGCTCTAGCACAGATACG.

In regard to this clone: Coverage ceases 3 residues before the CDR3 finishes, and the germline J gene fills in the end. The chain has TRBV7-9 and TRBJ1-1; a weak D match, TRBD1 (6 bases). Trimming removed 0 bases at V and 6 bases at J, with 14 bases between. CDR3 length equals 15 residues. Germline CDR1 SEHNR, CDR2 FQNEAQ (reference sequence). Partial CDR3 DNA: TGTGCCAGCAGCTTAGCGGCCAGGGGATTACCTGAA. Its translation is CASSLAARGLPE. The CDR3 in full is CASSLAARGLPEAFF.

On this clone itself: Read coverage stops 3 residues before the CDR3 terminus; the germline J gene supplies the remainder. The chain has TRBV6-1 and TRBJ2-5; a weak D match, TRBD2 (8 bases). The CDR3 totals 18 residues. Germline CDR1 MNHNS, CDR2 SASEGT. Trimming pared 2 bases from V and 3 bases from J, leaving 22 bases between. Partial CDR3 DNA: TGTGCCAGCAGTGAATGGACAGGCGGACTAGCCATTGAAGAGACC. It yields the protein CASSEWTGGLAIEET. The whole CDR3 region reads CASSEWTGGLAIEETQYF.

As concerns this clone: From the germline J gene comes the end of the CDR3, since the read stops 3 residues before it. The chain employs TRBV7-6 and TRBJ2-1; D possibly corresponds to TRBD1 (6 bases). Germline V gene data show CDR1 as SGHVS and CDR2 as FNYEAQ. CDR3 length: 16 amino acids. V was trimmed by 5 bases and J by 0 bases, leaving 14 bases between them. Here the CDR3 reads CASSVRQASSYNEQFF. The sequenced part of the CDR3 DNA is TGTGCCAGCAGCGTCCGACAGGCTAGCTCCTACAATGAG. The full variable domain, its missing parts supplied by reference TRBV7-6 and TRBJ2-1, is GAGVSQSPRYKVTKRGQDVALRCDPISGHVSLYWYRQALGQGPEFLTYFNYEAQQDKSGLPNDRFSAERPEGSISTLTIQRTEQRDSAMYRCASSVRQASSYNEQFFGPGTRLTVL.

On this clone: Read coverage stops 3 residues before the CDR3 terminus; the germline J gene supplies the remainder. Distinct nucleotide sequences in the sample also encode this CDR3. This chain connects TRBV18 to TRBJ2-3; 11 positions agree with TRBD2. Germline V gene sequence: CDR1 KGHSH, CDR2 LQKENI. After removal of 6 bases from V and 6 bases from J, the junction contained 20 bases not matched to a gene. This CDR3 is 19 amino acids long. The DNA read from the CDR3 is TGTGCCAGCTCCCCCCCCACTAGCGGGAGTCCCTTCCCGACCGATACG. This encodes CASSPPTSGSPFPTDT. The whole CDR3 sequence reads CASSPPTSGSPFPTDTQYF. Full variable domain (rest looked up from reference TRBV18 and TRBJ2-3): NAGVMQNPRHLVRRRGQEARLRCSPMKGHSHVYWYRQLPEEGLKFMVYLQKENIIDESGMPKERFSAEFPKEGPSILRIQQVVRGDSAAYFCASSPPTSGSPFPTDTQYFGPGTRLTVL.

This CDR3 is CASEPGVRQGVDYGYTF. The CDR3 DNA, read in part, is TGTGCCAGCGAACCTGGGGTTCGACAGGGTGTTGACTATGGC. This rearrangement joins TRBV2 to TRBJ1-2, with 7 bases fitting TRBD1. The missing CDR3 end, 3 residues past where the read stops, is filled in from the germline J gene. This CDR3 has 17 residues. V trimming: 8 bases; J trimming: 3 bases; junction bases outside the gene matches: 18. In germline, CDR1 is SNHLY, CDR2 FYNNEI.

Incomplete CDR3 DNA: TGTGCCAGCAGCCCAGGGGGCGCACATGGC. Its translation is CASSPGGAHG. The entire CDR3 reads CASSPGGAHGYTF. V usage is TRBV2 and J usage is TRBJ1-2; 8 nucleotides match TRBD1. Read coverage stops 3 residues before the CDR3 terminus; the germline J gene supplies the remainder. The CDR3 runs to 13 residues. J lost 6 bases, V lost 6 bases, and 6 bases had no gene match. CDR1 is SNHLY and CDR2 is FYNNEI in the germline V gene. Looking up the rest from reference TRBV2 and TRBJ1-2 gives the full variable domain: EPEVTQTPSHQVTQMGQEVILRCVPISNHLYFYWYRQILGQKVEFLVSFYNNEISEKSEIFDDQFSVERPDGSNFTLKIRSTKLEDSAMYFCASSPGGAHGYTFGSGTRLTVV.

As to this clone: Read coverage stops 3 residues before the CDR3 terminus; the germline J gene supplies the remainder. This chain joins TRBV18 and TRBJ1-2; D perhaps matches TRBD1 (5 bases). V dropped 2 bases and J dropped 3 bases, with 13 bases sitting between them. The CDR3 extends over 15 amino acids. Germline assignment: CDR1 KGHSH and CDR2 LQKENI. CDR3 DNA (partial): TGTGCCAGCTCACCAGGGGACTCCCAACACTATGGC. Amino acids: CASSPGDSQHYG. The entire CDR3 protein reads CASSPGDSQHYGYTF.

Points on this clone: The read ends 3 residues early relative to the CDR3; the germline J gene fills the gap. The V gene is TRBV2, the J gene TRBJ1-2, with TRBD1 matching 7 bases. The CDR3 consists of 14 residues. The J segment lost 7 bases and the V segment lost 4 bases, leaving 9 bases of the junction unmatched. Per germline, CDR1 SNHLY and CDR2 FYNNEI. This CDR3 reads CASSGTGGSFGYTF. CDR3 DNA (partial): TGTGCCAGCAGTGGGACAGGCGGTTCGTTTGGC.